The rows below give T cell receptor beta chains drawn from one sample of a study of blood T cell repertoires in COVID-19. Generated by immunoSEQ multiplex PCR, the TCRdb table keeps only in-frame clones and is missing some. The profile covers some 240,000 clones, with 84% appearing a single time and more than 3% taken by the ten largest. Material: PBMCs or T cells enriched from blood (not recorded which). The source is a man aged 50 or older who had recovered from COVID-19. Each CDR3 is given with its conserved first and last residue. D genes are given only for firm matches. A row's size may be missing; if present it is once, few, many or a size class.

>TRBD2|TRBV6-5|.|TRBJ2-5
TGTGCCAGCAGTTACGGAGGGGAGGGGACCCAGTACTTC
CASSYGGEGTQYF
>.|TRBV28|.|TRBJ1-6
TGTGCCAGCAGTTTGAGGAGCTCCTATAATTCACCCCTCCACTTT
CASSLRSSYNSPLHF
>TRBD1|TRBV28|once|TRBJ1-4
TGTGCCAGCAGCCAGACAGGGAACGGTGAAAAACTGTTTTTT
CASSQTGNGEKLFF
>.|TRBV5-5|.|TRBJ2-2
TGTGCCAGCAGCCCGGGGACTCAGCACACCGGGGAGCTGTTTTTT
CASSPGTQHTGELFF
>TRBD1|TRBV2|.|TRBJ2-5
TGTGCCAGCAGGGGACAGGGAGGTCACCAAGAGACCCAGTACTTC
CASRGQGGHQETQYF
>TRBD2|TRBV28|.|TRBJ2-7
TGTGCCAGCAGCGCTAGCGGGAGGGCCCGGGAGCAGTACTTC
CASSASGRAREQYF
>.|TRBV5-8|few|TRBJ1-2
TGTGCCAGCAGCTTGTATGGCAGGGAATATGGCTACACCTTC
CASSLYGREYGYTF
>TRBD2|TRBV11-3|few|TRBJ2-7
TGTGCCAGCAGCCCAGGGAGGGGAACTCCTACGAAGCAGTACTTC
CASSPGRGTPTKQYF
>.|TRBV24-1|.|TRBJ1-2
TGTGCCACCAGTGGAGGCCGAGCCTATGGCTACACCTTC
CATSGGRAYGYTF
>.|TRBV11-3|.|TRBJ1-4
TGTGCCAGCAGCTTAGGGACACTAAAGGCAACTAATGAAAAACTGTTTTTT
CASSLGTLKATNEKLFF
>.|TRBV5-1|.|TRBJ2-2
TGCGCCAGCAGCTTGGCCCGGTTCATCCGGGTGATCACCGGGGAGCTGTTTTTT
CASSLARFIRVITGELFF
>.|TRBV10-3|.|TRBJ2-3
TGTGCCATCAGTGAAACAGGCGTCGATACGCAGTATTTT
CAISETGVDTQYF
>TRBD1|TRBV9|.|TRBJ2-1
TGTGCCAGCAGCGTAGATGAGACAGGGCTCGATGAGCAGTTCTTC
CASSVDETGLDEQFF
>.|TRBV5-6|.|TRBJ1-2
TGTGCCAGCAGCTTGGTAGGGGTCGGCTACACCTTC
CASSLVGVGYTF
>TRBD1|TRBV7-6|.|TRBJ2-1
TGTGCCAGCAGCGGGACAGGGGGGTCCTACAATGAGCAGTTCTTC
CASSGTGGSYNEQFF
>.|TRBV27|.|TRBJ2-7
TGTGCCAGCAGTTTGGTTCCGGACAGCTCCTACGAGCAGTACTTC
CASSLVPDSSYEQYF
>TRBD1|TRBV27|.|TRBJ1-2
TGTGCCAGCAGTGCCGACAGGGGAATAGGCTACACCTTC
CASSADRGIGYTF
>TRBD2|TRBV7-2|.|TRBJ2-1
TGTGCCAGCAGCCTAGTGGCGGGAGTGGGCAATGAGCAGTTCTTC
CASSLVAGVGNEQFF
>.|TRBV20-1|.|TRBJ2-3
TGCAGTGCTAGAATCCCCGTAGCGCAGTATTTT
CSARIPVAQYF
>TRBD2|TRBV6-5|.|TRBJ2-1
TGTGCCAGCCAGCTGCGGGAGGGTCCCAATGAGCAGTTCTTC
CASQLREGPNEQFF
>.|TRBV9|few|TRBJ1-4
TGTGCCAGCAGCGTAGGGGCCGGCGAAAAACTGTTTTTT
CASSVGAGEKLFF
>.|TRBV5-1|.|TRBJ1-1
TGCGCCAGCAGCCCAGCTGGGCGGGGAACTGAAGCTTTCTTT
CASSPAGRGTEAFF
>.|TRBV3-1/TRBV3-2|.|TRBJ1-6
TGTGCCAGCAGCCAAGTCCCGAGCCTGTCACCCCTCCACTTT
CASSQVPSLSPLHF
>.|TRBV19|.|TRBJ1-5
TGTGCCAGTAGTGATCCGGGGTTTCAGCCCCAGCATTTT
CASSDPGFQPQHF
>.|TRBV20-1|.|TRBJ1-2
TGCAGTGCTGGTGGGGCCGAGAGTGGCTACACCTTC
CSAGGAESGYTF
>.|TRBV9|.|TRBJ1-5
TGTGCCAGCAGCCGGGCCGGGACACCACAGGGAGCCCAGCATTTT
CASSRAGTPQGAQHF
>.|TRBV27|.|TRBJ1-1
TGTGCCAGCAGTTTAATGGGGGCTAGGACTGAAGCTTTCTTT
CASSLMGARTEAFF
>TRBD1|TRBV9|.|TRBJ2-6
TGTGCCAGCAGCGTAGGTGGGACAGGGTCTGGGGCCAACGTCCTGACTTTC
CASSVGGTGSGANVLTF
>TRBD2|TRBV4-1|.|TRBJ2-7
TGCGCCAGCAGCCAAGAGGGGACTAGCGGCTACGAGCAGTACTTC
CASSQEGTSGYEQYF
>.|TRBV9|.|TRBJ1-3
TGTGCCAGCAGCGTAGTCGGGACACGAGGAAACACCATATATTTT
CASSVVGTRGNTIYF
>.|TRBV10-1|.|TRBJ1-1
TGCGCCAGCAGAAGAGGCTTGAACACTGAAGCTTTCTTT
CASRRGLNTEAFF